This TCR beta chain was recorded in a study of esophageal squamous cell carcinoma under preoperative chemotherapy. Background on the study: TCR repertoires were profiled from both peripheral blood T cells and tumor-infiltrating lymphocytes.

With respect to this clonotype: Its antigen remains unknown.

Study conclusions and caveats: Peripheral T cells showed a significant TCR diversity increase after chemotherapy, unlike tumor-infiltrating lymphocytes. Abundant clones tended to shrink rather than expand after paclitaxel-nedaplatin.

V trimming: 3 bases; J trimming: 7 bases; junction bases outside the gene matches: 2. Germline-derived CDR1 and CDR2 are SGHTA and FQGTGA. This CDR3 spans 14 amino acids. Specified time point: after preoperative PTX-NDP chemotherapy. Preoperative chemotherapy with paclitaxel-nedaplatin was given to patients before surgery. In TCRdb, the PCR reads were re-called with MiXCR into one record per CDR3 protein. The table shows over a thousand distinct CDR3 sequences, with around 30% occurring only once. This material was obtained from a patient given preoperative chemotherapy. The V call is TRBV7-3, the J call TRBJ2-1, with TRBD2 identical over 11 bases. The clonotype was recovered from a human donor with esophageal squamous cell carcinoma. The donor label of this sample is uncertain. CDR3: CASSFTSGSNEQFF. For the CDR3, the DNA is TGTGCCAGCAGCTTCACTAGCGGGAGTAATGAGCAGTTCTTC.